A single TCR beta chain is shown here with its context. Its antigen remains unidentified. The sample belongs to a study of T-cell reconstitution after alpha-beta-depleted transplantation in children. Study-wide findings and caveats: There were reportedly several hundred expanded graft clones from which alpha-beta T cells came about two months after transplant. Most T-cell counts and diversity one year after the transplant came from T cells that were newly produced. Some patients showed high day-60 TCRbeta diversity, which derived from surviving recipient T cells and thymic progenitors.

Trimming stripped 0 bases from V and 7 bases from J, with 14 bases between. This CDR3 has 15 amino acids. The germline gives CDR1 SGHTA, CDR2 FQGNSA. Unique molecular identifiers were incorporated during preparation of the TCRbeta library. TCRdb recomputed calls from the PCR reads with MiXCR, one row per CDR3 protein. This sample has around 580,000 distinct CDR3 sequences, with roughly 23% found just once. The specimen was PBMCs, mostly from graft donor cells, collected 360 days after TCRalphabeta/CD19-depleted stem cell transplant. J is TRBJ2-3 and V is TRBV7-2; the D gene could be TRBD1 or TRBD2 (5 bases each). This clonotype originated in a boy younger than two who had a stem cell transplant for acute myeloid leukemia, so the T cells may come from the graft donor. The CDR3, as DNA: TGTGCCAGCAGCTTAGCTGCCGGGACCCCGCATACGCAGTATTTT. It translates to CASSLAAGTPHTQYF. Based on the CDR3 plus reference TRBV7-2 and TRBJ2-3, the full variable domain is GAGVSQSPSNKVTEKGKDVELRCDPISGHTALYWYRQSLGQGLEFLIYFQGNSAPDKSGLPSDRFSAERTGGSVSTLTIQRTQQEDSAVYLCASSLAAGTPHTQYFGPGTRLTVL.